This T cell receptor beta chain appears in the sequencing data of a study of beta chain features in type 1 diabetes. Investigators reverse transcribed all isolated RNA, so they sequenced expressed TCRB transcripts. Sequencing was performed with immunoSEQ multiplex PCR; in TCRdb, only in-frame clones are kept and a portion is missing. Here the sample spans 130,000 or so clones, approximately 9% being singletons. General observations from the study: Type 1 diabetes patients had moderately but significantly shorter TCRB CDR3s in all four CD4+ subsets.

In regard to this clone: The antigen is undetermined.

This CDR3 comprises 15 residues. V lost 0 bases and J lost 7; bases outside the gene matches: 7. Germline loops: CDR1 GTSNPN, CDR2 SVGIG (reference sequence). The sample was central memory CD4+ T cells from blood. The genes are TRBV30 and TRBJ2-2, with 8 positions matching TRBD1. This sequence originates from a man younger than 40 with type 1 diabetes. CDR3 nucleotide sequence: TGTGCCTGGAGTGTAGTCAGGGGGCTCGGCGGGGAGCTGTTTTTT. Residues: CAWSVVRGLGGELFF.